Listed below are T cell receptor beta chains from one sample, sequenced in a study of tumor-infiltrating lymphocytes in localized non-small cell lung cancer. The data were produced by immunoSEQ multiplex PCR, yet TCRdb's version contains in-frame clones alone and is incomplete. The sample yields around 15,000 clones, 40% to 45% seen once. The sequenced sample consisted of lung tumor tissue. The origin of the receptors is a human donor with non-small cell lung cancer. The CDR3 runs from the conserved cysteine through the conserved F or W. Fields, in order: clone size, V gene, D gene, J gene, CDR3 DNA, CDR3 protein. The D gene is left open where the match is weak. Not all rows give a size; the values are once, few, many and, for expanded clones, a class.

>medium-sized|TRBV7-9|-|TRBJ2-7
TGTGCCAGCCGGGACGGCTTAAACTACGAGCAGTACTTC
CASRDGLNYEQYF
>-|TRBV5-6|TRBD1|TRBJ2-3
TGTGCCACCTCGTGGGGGACAGGGTACACAGATACGCAGTATTTT
CATSWGTGYTDTQYF
>-|TRBV5-6|TRBD1|TRBJ1-3
TGTGCCAGCAGCTGGGGGGACAGCCACTCTGGAAACACCATATATTTT
CASSWGDSHSGNTIYF
>-|TRBV11-2|-|TRBJ1-5
TGTGCCAGCACCCTGTGGGGAGGGAGCAATCAGCCCCAGCATTTT
CASTLWGGSNQPQHF
>-|TRBV28|TRBD1|TRBJ1-6
TGTGCCAGCAAAATCCGGGACAGGGCTTCACCCCTCCACTTT
CASKIRDRASPLHF
>many|TRBV7-8|-|TRBJ1-2
TGTGCCAGCAGCTTAGGATTGGAGGGGGAGGACTATGGCTACACCTTC
CASSLGLEGEDYGYTF
>few|TRBV10-3|TRBD1|TRBJ1-2
TGTGCCATCAGTTCCGGGCAGGGGGCTCACTATGGCTACACCTTC
CAISSGQGAHYGYTF
>-|TRBV7-2|TRBD1|TRBJ2-2
TGTGCCAGCAGCTTAATAGGGGGCGATAGGACCGGGGAGCTGTTTTTT
CASSLIGGDRTGELFF
>-|TRBV5-1|-|TRBJ1-4
TGCGCCAGCAGCTTGGACAGCGCAACTAATGAAAAACTGTTTTTT
CASSLDSATNEKLFF
>few|TRBV7-6|-|TRBJ2-5
TGTGCCAGCAGCTTAGCAGGACCTTTTCCAGAGACCCAGTACTTC
CASSLAGPFPETQYF
>-|TRBV15|TRBD1|TRBJ2-7
TGTGCCACCAGCAGAACCGGGACAGTCACCTACGAGCAGTACTTC
CATSRTGTVTYEQYF
>once|TRBV5-4|-|TRBJ2-7
TGTGCCAGCAGCGCGGGACAGACCCTATACGAGCAGTACTTC
CASSAGQTLYEQYF
>-|TRBV5-4|TRBD1|TRBJ1-5
TGTGCCAGCAGCTCACAGGGGGCCGGGCAGCCCCAGCATTTT
CASSSQGAGQPQHF
>few|TRBV19|TRBD2|TRBJ2-1
TGTGCCACTATCCGACTAGCTGGGAATGAGCAGTTCTTC
CATIRLAGNEQFF
>-|TRBV29-1|-|TRBJ2-1
TGCAGCGTTGGCACGGCCTACAATGAGCAGTTCTTC
CSVGTAYNEQFF
>-|TRBV7-2|-|TRBJ2-3
TGTGCCAGCAGCTTAGGACCATCTAGCACAGATACGCAGTATTTT
CASSLGPSSTDTQYF
>-|TRBV28|-|TRBJ1-4
TGTGCCAGCAGTTCCAGGGGTGAAAAACTGTTTTTT
CASSSRGEKLFF
>few|TRBV11-1|TRBD1|TRBJ2-3
TGTGCCAGCAGCTTTGGACAGGGCACAGATACGCAGTATTTT
CASSFGQGTDTQYF
>-|TRBV28|-|TRBJ1-4
TGTGCCAGCAGTTTAGCAGGAGGTAGTGAAAAACTGTTTTTT
CASSLAGGSEKLFF
>many|TRBV27|-|TRBJ1-5
TGTGCCAGCAGCGGACAATCCGGGCAGCCCCAGCATTTT
CASSGQSGQPQHF
>few|TRBV2|-|TRBJ1-2
TGTGCCAGTCGGGGGCCTGGTGGCTATGGCTACACCTTC
CASRGPGGYGYTF
>-|TRBV29-1|-|TRBJ1-3
TGCAGCGTTGCCGCAGACAGCTACTCTGGAAACACCATATATTTT
CSVAADSYSGNTIYF
>-|TRBV5-1|TRBD1|TRBJ2-7
TGCGCCAGCAGCCTAGGACAGGGGAGGACCTACGAGCAGTACTTC
CASSLGQGRTYEQYF
>-|TRBV6-6|TRBD1|TRBJ1-1
TGTGCCAGCAGCCGGGACAGGGTAACTGAAGCTTTCTTT
CASSRDRVTEAFF
>few|TRBV9|-|TRBJ2-1
TGTGCCAGCAGCGTGTCAGGGTACAATGAGCAGTTCTTC
CASSVSGYNEQFF
>-|TRBV7-8|-|TRBJ1-2
TGTGCCAGCAGCTTAATCTGGCAGGGGTCGGGCGGCTACACCTTC
CASSLIWQGSGGYTF
>-|TRBV28|-|TRBJ2-7
TGTGCCAGCAGTTTGGGGAACTACGAGCAGTACTTC
CASSLGNYEQYF